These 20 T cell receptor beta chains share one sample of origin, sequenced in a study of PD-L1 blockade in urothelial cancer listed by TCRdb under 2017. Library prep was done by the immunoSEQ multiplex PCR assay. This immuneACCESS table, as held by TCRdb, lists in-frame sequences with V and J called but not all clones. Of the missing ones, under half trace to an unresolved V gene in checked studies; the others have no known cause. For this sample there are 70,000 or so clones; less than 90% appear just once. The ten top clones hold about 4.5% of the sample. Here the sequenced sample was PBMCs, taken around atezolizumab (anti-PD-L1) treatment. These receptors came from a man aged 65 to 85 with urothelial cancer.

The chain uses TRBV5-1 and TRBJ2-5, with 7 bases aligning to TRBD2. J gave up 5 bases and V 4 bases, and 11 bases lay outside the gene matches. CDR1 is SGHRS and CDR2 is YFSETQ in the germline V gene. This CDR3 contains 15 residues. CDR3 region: CASSRGGDGEETQYF. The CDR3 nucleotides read TGCGCCAGCAGCCGGGGAGGGGATGGGGAGGAGACCCAGTACTTC.

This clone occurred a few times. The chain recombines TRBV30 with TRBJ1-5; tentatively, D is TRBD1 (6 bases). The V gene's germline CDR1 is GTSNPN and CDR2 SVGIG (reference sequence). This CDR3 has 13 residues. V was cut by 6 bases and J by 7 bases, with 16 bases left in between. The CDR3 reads CACGNREGQPQHF. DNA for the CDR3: TGTGCCTGCGGAAACAGGGAAGGACAGCCCCAGCATTTT.

CDR3 nucleotides: TGCGCCAGCAGTCAGGGGTTTGGCAATCAGCCCCAGCATTTT. Translation: CASSQGFGNQPQHF. The chain couples TRBV10-2 to TRBJ1-5; tentatively, D is TRBD1 (6 bases). The CDR3 has 14 residues. Germline V lookup: CDR1 WSHSY, CDR2 SAAADI. Between the trimmed V and J ends, which lost 5 bases and 2 bases, there was a span of 10 bases.

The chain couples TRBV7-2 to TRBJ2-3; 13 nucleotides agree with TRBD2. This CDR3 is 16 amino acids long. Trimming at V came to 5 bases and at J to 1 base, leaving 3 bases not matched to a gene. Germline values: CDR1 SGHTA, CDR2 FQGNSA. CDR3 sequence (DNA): TGTGCCAGCAGCCCGACTAGCGGGAGGCGCACAGATACGCAGTATTTT. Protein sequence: CASSPTSGRRTDTQYF.

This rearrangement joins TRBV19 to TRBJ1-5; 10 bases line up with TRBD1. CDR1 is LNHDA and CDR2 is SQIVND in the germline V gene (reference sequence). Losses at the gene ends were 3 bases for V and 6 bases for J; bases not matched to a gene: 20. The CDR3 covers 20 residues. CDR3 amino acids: CASSMRPSLRTGGFGQPQHF. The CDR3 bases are TGTGCCAGTAGTATGCGGCCATCTCTTAGGACAGGGGGATTTGGTCAGCCCCAGCATTTT.

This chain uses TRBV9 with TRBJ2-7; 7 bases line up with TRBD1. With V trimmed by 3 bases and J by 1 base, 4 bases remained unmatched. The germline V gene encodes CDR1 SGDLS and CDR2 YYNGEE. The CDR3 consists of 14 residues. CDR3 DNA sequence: TGTGCCAGCAGCGCTTGGGACAGTTCCTACGAGCAGTACTTC. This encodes CASSAWDSSYEQYF.

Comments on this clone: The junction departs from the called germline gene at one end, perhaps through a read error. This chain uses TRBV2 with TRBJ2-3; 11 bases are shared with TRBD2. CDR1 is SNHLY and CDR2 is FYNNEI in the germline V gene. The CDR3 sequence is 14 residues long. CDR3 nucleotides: TGTGCCGGCAGACTAGCGGGGACCACAGATACGCAGTATTTT. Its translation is CAGRLAGTTDTQYF.

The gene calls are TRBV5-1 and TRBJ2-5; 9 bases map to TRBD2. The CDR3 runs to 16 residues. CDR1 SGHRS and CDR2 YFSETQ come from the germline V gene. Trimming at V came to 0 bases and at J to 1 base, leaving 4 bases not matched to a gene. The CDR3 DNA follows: TGCGCCAGCAGCTTGGTCCTAGCGGGGTCCCAAGAGACCCAGTACTTC. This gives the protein CASSLVLAGSQETQYF.

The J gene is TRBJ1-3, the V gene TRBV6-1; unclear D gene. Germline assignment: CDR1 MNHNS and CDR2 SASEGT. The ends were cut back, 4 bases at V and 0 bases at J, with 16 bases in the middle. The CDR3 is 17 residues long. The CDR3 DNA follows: TGTGCCAGCAGTGCCCATTTCACTATGAGCTCTGGAAACACCATATATTTT. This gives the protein CASSAHFTMSSGNTIYF.

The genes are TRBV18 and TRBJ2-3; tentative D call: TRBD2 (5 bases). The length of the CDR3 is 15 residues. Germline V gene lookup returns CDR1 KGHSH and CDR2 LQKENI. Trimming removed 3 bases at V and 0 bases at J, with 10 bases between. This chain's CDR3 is CASSPLASSTDTQYF. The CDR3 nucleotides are TGTGCCAGCTCACCCTTAGCGTCTAGCACAGATACGCAGTATTTT.

In DNA form, the CDR3 reads TGTGCCAGCAGCTTGGCCGGCAGGGATGAGTCCCAGCATTTT. Protein product: CASSLAGRDESQHF. The V and J genes are TRBV5-5 and TRBJ1-5; perhaps TRBD1 as D (5 bases). V was clipped by 0 bases and J by 11 bases, with 15 bases between them. This CDR3 has 14 amino acids. Germline V lookup: CDR1 SGHKS, CDR2 YYEKEE (reference sequence).

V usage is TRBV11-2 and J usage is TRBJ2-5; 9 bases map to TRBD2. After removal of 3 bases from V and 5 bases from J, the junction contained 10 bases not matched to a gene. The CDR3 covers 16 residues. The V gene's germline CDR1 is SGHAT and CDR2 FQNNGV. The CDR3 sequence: CASSFSGSSTRETQYF. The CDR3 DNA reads TGTGCCAGCAGCTTTAGCGGGAGCTCGACCCGGGAGACCCAGTACTTC.

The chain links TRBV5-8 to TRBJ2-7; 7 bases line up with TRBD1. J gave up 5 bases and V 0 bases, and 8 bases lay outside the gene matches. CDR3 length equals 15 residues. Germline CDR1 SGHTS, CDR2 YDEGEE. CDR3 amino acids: CASSLGGTVANEQYF. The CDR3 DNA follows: TGTGCCAGCAGCTTGGGGGGGACAGTCGCCAACGAGCAGTACTTC.

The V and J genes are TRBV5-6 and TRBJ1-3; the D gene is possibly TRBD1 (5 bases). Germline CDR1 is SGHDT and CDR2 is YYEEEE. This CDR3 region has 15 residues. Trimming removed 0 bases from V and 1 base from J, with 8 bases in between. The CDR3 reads CASSLVGGSGNTIYF. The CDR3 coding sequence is TGTGCCAGCAGCTTGGTGGGGGGTTCTGGAAACACCATATATTTT.

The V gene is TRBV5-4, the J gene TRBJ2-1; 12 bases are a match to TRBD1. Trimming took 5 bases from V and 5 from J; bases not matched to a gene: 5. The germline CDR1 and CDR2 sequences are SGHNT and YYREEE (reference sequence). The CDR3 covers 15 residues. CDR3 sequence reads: CASRGGQGANNEQFF. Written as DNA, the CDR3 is TGTGCCAGCAGGGGGGGACAGGGGGCGAACAATGAGCAGTTCTTC.

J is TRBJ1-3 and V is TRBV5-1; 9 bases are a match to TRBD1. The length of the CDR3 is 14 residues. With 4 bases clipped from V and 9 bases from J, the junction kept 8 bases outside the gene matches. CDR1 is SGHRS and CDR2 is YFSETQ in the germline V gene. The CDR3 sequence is CASSPGQGGVTIYF. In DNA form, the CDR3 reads TGCGCCAGCAGCCCGGGACAGGGAGGAGTCACCATATATTTT.

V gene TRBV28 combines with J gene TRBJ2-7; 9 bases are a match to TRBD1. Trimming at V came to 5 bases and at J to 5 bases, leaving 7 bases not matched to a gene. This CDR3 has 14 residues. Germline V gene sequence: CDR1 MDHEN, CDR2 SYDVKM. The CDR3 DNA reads TGTGCCAGCAGTACGACAGGGGGGCGGGACGAGCAGTACTTC. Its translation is CASSTTGGRDEQYF.

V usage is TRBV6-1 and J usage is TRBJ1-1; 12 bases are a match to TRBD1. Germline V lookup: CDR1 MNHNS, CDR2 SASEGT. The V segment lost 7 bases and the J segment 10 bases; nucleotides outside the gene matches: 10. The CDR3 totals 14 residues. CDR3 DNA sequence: TGTGCCAGCACCGCTACGGGACAGGGGGCATTAGCTTTCTTT. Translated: CASTATGQGALAFF.

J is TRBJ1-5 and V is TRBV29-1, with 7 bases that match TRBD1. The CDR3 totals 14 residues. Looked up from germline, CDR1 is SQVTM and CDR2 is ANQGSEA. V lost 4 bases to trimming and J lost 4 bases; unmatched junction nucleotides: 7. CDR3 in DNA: TGCAGCGTTGGTTGGGGACAGAGGAATCAGCCCCAGCATTTT. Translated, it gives CSVGWGQRNQPQHF.

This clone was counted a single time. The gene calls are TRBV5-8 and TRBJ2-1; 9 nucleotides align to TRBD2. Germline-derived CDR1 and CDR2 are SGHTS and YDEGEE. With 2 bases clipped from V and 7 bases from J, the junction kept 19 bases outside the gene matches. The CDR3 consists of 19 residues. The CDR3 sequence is CASSFGGFETSGMRNEQFF. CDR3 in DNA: TGTGCCAGCAGCTTTGGGGGTTTTGAGACTAGCGGAATGAGGAATGAGCAGTTCTTC.